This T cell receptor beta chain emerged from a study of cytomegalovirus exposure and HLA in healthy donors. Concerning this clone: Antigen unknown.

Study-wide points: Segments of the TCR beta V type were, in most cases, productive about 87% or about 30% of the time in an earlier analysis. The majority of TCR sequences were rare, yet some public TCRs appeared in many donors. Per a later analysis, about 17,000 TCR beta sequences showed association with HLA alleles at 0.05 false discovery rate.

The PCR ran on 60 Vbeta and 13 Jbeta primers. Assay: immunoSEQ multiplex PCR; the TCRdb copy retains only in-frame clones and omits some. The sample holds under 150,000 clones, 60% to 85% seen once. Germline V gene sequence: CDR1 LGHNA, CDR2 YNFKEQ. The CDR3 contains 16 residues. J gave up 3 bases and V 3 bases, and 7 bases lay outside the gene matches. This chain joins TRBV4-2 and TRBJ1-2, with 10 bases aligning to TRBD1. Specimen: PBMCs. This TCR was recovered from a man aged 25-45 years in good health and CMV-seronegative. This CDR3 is CASSHKTGGDDYGYTF. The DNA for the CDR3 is TGTGCCAGCAGCCACAAGACAGGGGGCGACGACTATGGCTACACCTTC.